This paragraph covers one T cell receptor beta chain sequence. This sample was taken from a study of blood T cell repertoires in COVID-19. Across the study: The study drew acute and convalescent COVID-19 samples from the United States, Italy and Spain. T cells, B-cell-depleted T cells, or PBMCs supplied cDNA or gDNA.

CDR3 length: 15 residues. V was shortened by 2 bases and J by 5 bases, with 16 bases between the two germline ends. Germline V lookup: CDR1 SGHTA, CDR2 FQGTGA. Study processing details: For nucleated cells, counts were estimated from reference gene primer amplification. Using immunoSEQ multiplex PCR, the repertoire was profiled, and TCRdb retains in-frame clones only, with some absent. That table is the source of V, J and clone size, and D and trimming were worked out from the DNA. There are about 130,000 clones in the sample; roughly four fifths occur only once, and 10% to 15% lies in the top ten. V usage is TRBV7-3 and J usage is TRBJ2-7, with D perhaps TRBD1 (7 bases). Sequencing input: peripheral blood. This clonotype was obtained from a woman aged 55-69 years with acute or convalescent COVID-19. The CDR3 sequence is CASSLGGTVIDEQYF. Written as DNA, the CDR3 is TGTGCCAGCAGCTTAGGGGGGACAGTTATTGACGAGCAGTACTTC.